Listed below are T cell receptor beta chains from one sample, sequenced in a study of T cell repertoires in ileal Crohn's disease. Profiled with immunoSEQ multiplex PCR; TCRdb holds only in-frame clones, not every one. The sample has approximately 17,000 clones, about 90% seen once. What was sequenced was ileal tissue. These receptors were obtained from an adult with Crohn's disease. CDR3s leave out the opening cysteine and the closing phenylalanine or tryptophan. The D gene is left open where the match is weak.

j_call: TRBJ2-1
v_call: TRBV5-1
d_call: .
cdr3_aa: ASSLLVFSEQF

j_call: TRBJ2-5
v_call: TRBV7-3
d_call: TRBD2
cdr3_aa: ASSLYSGRSETQY

j_call: TRBJ2-2
v_call: TRBV29-1
d_call: TRBD1
cdr3_aa: SAGTENTGELF

j_call: TRBJ2-1
v_call: TRBV28
d_call: TRBD1
cdr3_aa: ATTGTGYNEQF

j_call: TRBJ2-4
v_call: TRBV5-6
d_call: TRBD1
cdr3_aa: ASSLGGQRNIQY

j_call: TRBJ1-1
v_call: TRBV29-1
d_call: TRBD1
cdr3_aa: SGGQGKNTEAF

j_call: TRBJ1-1
v_call: TRBV18
d_call: .
cdr3_aa: ASSPILAVNTEAF

j_call: TRBJ2-7
v_call: TRBV18
d_call: TRBD1
cdr3_aa: ASSPSSGQGDEQY

j_call: TRBJ2-5
v_call: TRBV6-5
d_call: .
cdr3_aa: ASSLQTGLETQY

j_call: TRBJ2-2
v_call: TRBV7-3
d_call: .
cdr3_aa: ASSRRGTVNTGELF

j_call: TRBJ1-2
v_call: TRBV18
d_call: .
cdr3_aa: ASSPDMQGYT

j_call: TRBJ1-1
v_call: TRBV2
d_call: TRBD1
cdr3_aa: ASTKDRGTEAF

j_call: TRBJ2-7
v_call: TRBV11-2
d_call: TRBD1
cdr3_aa: ASSRGQGGYEQY

j_call: TRBJ2-7
v_call: TRBV6-1
d_call: .
cdr3_aa: ASSRGVISYEQY

j_call: TRBJ2-1
v_call: TRBV6-5
d_call: TRBD2
cdr3_aa: ASSYGLAGVGEQF

j_call: TRBJ1-4
v_call: TRBV7-8
d_call: .
cdr3_aa: ASSLRRQGSEKLF

j_call: TRBJ2-7
v_call: TRBV5-6
d_call: .
cdr3_aa: ASSLTSSYEQY

j_call: TRBJ2-6
v_call: TRBV10-3
d_call: .
cdr3_aa: AISERGSSGANVLT

j_call: TRBJ1-2
v_call: TRBV6-1
d_call: .
cdr3_aa: ASSWGGSNYGYT

j_call: TRBJ2-7
v_call: TRBV29-1
d_call: .
cdr3_aa: SVLQDSYEQY

j_call: TRBJ2-7
v_call: TRBV28
d_call: TRBD2
cdr3_aa: ASSFSSGFSYEQY

j_call: TRBJ2-5
v_call: TRBV29-1
d_call: .
cdr3_aa: SVGAGPQETQY

j_call: TRBJ1-4
v_call: TRBV25-1
d_call: .
cdr3_aa: ASSEFRGEGEKLF

j_call: TRBJ1-4
v_call: TRBV19
d_call: .
cdr3_aa: ASSLQGNEKLF

j_call: TRBJ2-6
v_call: TRBV15
d_call: TRBD2
cdr3_aa: ATSRGGGANVLT

j_call: TRBJ2-7
v_call: TRBV27
d_call: .
cdr3_aa: ASSFGYEQY

j_call: TRBJ1-2
v_call: TRBV7-2
d_call: TRBD1
cdr3_aa: ASSFGQGDYGYT

j_call: TRBJ2-7
v_call: TRBV28
d_call: .
cdr3_aa: ASRRTGGGYSYEQY

j_call: TRBJ2-7
v_call: TRBV7-9
d_call: .
cdr3_aa: ASTPTLEQY

j_call: TRBJ2-3
v_call: TRBV2
d_call: TRBD1
cdr3_aa: ASRQQGAKANTQY

j_call: TRBJ1-3
v_call: TRBV18
d_call: TRBD1
cdr3_aa: ASSDQTGGFGNTIY

j_call: TRBJ2-1
v_call: TRBV2
d_call: TRBD2
cdr3_aa: ASSEDTPGLANEQF

j_call: TRBJ2-7
v_call: TRBV5-1
d_call: TRBD2
cdr3_aa: ASSLGTSGSIYEQY

j_call: TRBJ2-4
v_call: TRBV2
d_call: .
cdr3_aa: ASSLGQTLDIQY

j_call: TRBJ1-1
v_call: TRBV13
d_call: .
cdr3_aa: ASSLFANAEAF

j_call: TRBJ2-7
v_call: TRBV7-9
d_call: TRBD1
cdr3_aa: ASSWTGGSAYEQY